Listed below are T cell receptor beta chains from one sample, sequenced in a study of technical replicates of blood from a few donors. The method was immunoSEQ multiplex PCR; TCRdb's version includes in-frame clones alone and lacks a portion of them. This sample has approximately 82,000 clones, with over 90% found just once. Sequences were obtained from T cells isolated from PBMCs. The receptors were gathered from a human donor in good health. CDR3s include the opening cysteine and the closing phenylalanine or tryptophan. The order of the fields is J gene, V gene, CDR3 length, CDR3 protein.

j_call: TRBJ2-3
v_call: TRBV11-3
cdr3_length: 14
cdr3_aa: CASSLLAGRDTQYF

j_call: TRBJ2-5
v_call: TRBV5-3
cdr3_length: 13
cdr3_aa: CTPDREGKETQYF

j_call: TRBJ2-3
v_call: TRBV9
cdr3_length: 16
cdr3_aa: CASSSTVAGGTDTQYF

j_call: TRBJ1-1
v_call: TRBV5-5
cdr3_length: 15
cdr3_aa: CASSLEGGQNTEAFF

j_call: TRBJ1-4
v_call: TRBV30
cdr3_length: 14
cdr3_aa: CASNYRDSNEKLFF

j_call: TRBJ2-4
v_call: TRBV30
cdr3_length: 16
cdr3_aa: CAWSVNDAGAKNIQYF

j_call: TRBJ2-1
v_call: TRBV18
cdr3_length: 16
cdr3_aa: CASSPLQGGSYNEQFF

j_call: TRBJ2-7
v_call: TRBV7-9
cdr3_length: 16
cdr3_aa: CASSPGGLAGEYEQYF

j_call: TRBJ1-1
v_call: TRBV7-2
cdr3_length: 16
cdr3_aa: CASSARQGQVNTEAFF

j_call: TRBJ2-4
v_call: TRBV7-9
cdr3_length: 15
cdr3_aa: CASSLGGTSSNIQYF

j_call: TRBJ2-1
v_call: TRBV7-9
cdr3_length: 13
cdr3_aa: CASSLSRYNEQFF

j_call: TRBJ1-5
v_call: TRBV19
cdr3_length: 15
cdr3_aa: CASSIVGSYNQPQHF

j_call: TRBJ1-3
v_call: TRBV4-3
cdr3_length: 13
cdr3_aa: CASSHTSGNTIYF

j_call: TRBJ1-1
v_call: TRBV7-8
cdr3_length: 11
cdr3_aa: CASSLSAEAFF

j_call: TRBJ2-7
v_call: TRBV11-3
cdr3_length: 13
cdr3_aa: CASSSYHEHEQYF

j_call: TRBJ2-1
v_call: TRBV6-1
cdr3_length: 15
cdr3_aa: CASSRGTSGANEQFF

j_call: TRBJ2-1
v_call: TRBV15
cdr3_length: 16
cdr3_aa: CATSREGHSSYNEQFF

j_call: TRBJ2-1
v_call: TRBV6-1
cdr3_length: 11
cdr3_aa: CASTLVGAGFF

j_call: TRBJ2-2
v_call: TRBV6-6
cdr3_length: 16
cdr3_aa: CASSDLAGGHTGELFF

j_call: TRBJ2-1
v_call: TRBV29-1
cdr3_length: 13
cdr3_aa: CSVDRDSYNEQFF

j_call: TRBJ2-7
v_call: TRBV7-2
cdr3_length: 15
cdr3_aa: CASSLQGQGVYEQYF

j_call: TRBJ1-4
v_call: TRBV19
cdr3_length: 13
cdr3_aa: CASSISGQEKLFF

j_call: TRBJ2-1
v_call: TRBV20-1
cdr3_length: 10
cdr3_aa: CSATLVEQFF

j_call: TRBJ2-1
v_call: TRBV5-1
cdr3_length: 14
cdr3_aa: CASRPSGSYNEQFF

j_call: TRBJ2-5
v_call: TRBV11-3
cdr3_length: 14
cdr3_aa: CASSLGGQQETQYF